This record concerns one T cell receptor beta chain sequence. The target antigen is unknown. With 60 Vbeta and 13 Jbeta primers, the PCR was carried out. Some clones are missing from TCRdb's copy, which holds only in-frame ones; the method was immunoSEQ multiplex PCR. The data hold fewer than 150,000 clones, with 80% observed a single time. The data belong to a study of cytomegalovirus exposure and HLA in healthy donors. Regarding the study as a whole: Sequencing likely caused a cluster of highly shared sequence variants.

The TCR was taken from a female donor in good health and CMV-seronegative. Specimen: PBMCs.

In DNA, the CDR3 is TGCAGCGCCTCGGACAGCCCCTCTGGGGAGCAGTACTTC. This gives the protein CSASDSPSGEQYF. This rearrangement joins TRBV29-1 to TRBJ2-7; perhaps TRBD1 as D (6 bases). The V end was cut by 7 bases, the J end by 7 bases, with 20 bases between. Germline lookup yields CDR1 SQVTM and CDR2 ANQGSEA. This CDR3 is built from 13 residues.